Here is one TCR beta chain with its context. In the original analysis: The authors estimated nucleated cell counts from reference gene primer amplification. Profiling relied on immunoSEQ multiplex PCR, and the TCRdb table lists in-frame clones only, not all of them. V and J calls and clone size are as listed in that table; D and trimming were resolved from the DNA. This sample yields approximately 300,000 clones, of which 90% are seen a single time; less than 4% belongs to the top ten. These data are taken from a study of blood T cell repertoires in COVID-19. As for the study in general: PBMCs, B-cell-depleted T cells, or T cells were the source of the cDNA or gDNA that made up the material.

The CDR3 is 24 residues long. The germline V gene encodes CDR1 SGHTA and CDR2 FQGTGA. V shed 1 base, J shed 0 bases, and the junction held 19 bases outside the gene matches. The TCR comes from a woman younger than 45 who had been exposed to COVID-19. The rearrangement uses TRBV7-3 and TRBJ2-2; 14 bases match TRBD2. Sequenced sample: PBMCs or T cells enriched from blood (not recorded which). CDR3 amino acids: CASSLRPYVRTSGGLITNTGELFF. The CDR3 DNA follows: TGTGCCAGCAGCTTAAGACCTTACGTAAGGACTAGCGGGGGGCTAATTACGAACACCGGGGAGCTGTTTTTT.